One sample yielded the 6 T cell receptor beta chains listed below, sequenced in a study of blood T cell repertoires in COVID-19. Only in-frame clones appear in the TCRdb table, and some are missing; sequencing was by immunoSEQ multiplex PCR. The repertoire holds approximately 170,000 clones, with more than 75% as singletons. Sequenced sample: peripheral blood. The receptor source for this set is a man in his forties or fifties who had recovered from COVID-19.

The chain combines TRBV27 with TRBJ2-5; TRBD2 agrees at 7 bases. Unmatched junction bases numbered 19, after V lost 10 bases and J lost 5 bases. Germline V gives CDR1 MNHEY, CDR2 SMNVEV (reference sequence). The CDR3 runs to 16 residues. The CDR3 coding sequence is TGTGCCACGTCTCCAACCCCCGGGACTACTGTGGAGACCCAGTACTTC. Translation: CATSPTPGTTVETQYF.

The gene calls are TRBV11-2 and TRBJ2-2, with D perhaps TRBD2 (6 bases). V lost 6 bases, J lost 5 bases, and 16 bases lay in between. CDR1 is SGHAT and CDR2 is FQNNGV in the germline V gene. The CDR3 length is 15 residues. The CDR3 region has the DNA TGTGCCAGCAGGATATTACGGGGGAGGACCGGGGAGCTGTTTTTT. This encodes CASRILRGRTGELFF.

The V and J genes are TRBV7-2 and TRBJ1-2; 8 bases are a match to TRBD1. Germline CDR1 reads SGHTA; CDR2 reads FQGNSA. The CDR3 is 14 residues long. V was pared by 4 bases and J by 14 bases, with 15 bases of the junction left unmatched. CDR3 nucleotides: TGTGCCAGCAGCTCACCGGGACAGGTCCCTCGATTGACCTTC. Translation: CASSSPGQVPRLTF.

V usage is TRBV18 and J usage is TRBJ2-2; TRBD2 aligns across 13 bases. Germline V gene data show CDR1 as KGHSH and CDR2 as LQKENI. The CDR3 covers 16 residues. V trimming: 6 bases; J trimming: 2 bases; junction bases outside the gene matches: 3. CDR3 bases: TGTGCCAGCTCCACGGGACTAGCGGGAAACACCGGGGAGCTGTTTTTT. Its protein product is CASSTGLAGNTGELFF.

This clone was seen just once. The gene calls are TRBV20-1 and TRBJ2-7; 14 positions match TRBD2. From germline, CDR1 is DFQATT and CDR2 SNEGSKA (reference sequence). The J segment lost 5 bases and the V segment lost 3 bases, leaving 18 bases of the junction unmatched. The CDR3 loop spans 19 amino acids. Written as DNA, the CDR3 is TGCAGTGCTAGTGTGACTAGCGGGGGGGCCCCGGCCCTATCTCACGAGCAGTACTTC. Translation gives CSASVTSGGAPALSHEQYF.

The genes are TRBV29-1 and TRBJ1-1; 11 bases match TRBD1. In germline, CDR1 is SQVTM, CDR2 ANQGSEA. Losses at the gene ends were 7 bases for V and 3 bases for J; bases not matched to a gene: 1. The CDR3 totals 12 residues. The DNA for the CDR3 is TGCAGCGGGGGACAGGGGGACACTGAAGCTTTCTTT. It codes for CSGGQGDTEAFF.